The T cell receptor beta chain under discussion was sequenced for a study of blood T cell repertoires in COVID-19. Turning to the study itself: Specimens from acute and convalescent COVID-19 originated in the United States, Italy and Spain. T cells, B-cell-depleted T cells, or PBMCs provided the cDNA or gDNA that served as material.

Germline V CDR1 and CDR2: MGHDK, SYGVNS. The V segment lost 5 bases and the J segment 4 bases; nucleotides outside the gene matches: 8. The CDR3 length is 14 residues. Per the original methods: Reference gene primer amplification gave nucleated cell count estimates. Sequencing used immunoSEQ multiplex PCR; TCRdb keeps in-frame clones, though not all of them. That table supplies the V and J calls and clone size; D and trimming were determined from the DNA. The table records some 110,000 clones, about 85% of them present only once. Followed over time, Seattle patients had been enrolled while infection was active.

Sequenced sample: peripheral blood. This clonotype originated in an elderly woman with COVID-19, enrolled during active disease. The rearrangement links TRBV25-1 to TRBJ2-7; 7 nucleotides align to TRBD1. CDR3 DNA sequence: TGTGCCAGCAGTCCACCTGGGACAGTATACGAGCAGTACTTC. This encodes CASSPPGTVYEQYF.